This T cell receptor beta chain was captured in a study of T cells in Graves' hyperthyroidism and ophthalmopathy. Overall study findings and caveats: Patients with ophthalmopathy were separated from those with stable hyperthyroidism by a 13 V-J model. Most clonotypes that expanded in the thyroid above 0.001 also showed up in blood.

Amplification of TCR beta CDR3 regions was performed using RNA transcripts as template. When the TCR CDR3 underwent first-round RT-PCR, the HTBI primer set was used. Each CDR3 protein gets one entry after TCRdb re-called the multiplex PCR reads with MiXCR. The sample has roughly 640,000 distinct CDR3 sequences; approximately 15% are singletons. The V segment lost 2 bases and the J segment 5 bases; nucleotides outside the gene matches: 8. CDR1 is SGHKS and CDR2 is YYEKEE in the germline V gene (reference sequence). This CDR3 has 16 amino acids. This clonotype has more than one count but fewer than ten. No antigen is known for it. Active moderate-to-severe ophthalmopathy, Clinical Activity Score at least 3, NOSPECS at least 4, under 3 months' duration.

Sample: blood. The chain employs TRBV5-5 and TRBJ1-4, with 8 bases aligning to TRBD1. This receptor was identified in a woman aged 40 to 50 with Graves' ophthalmopathy. The CDR3 DNA sequence: TGTGCCAGCAGCTTCTACGGACAGGGCCTCAATGAAAAACTGTTTTTT. It specifies CASSFYGQGLNEKLFF.